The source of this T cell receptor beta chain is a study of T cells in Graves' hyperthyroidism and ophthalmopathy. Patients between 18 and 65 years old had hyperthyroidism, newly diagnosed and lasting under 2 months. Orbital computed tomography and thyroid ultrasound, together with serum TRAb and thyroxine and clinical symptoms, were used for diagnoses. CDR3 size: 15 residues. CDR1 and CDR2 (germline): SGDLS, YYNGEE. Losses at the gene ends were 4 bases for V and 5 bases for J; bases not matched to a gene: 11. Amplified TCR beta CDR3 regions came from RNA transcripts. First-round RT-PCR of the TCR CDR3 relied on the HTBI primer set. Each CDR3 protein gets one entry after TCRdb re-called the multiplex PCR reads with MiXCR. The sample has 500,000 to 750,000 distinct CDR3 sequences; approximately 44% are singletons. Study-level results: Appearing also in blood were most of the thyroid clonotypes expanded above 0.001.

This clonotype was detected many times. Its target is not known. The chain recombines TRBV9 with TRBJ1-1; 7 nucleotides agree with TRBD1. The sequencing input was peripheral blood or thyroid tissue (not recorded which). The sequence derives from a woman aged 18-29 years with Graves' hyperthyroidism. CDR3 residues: CASSPWDSVGTEAFF. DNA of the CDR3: TGTGCCAGCAGCCCCTGGGACAGCGTGGGGACTGAAGCTTTCTTT.